A selection of T cell receptor beta chains follows, all from one sample in a study of blood T cell repertoires in COVID-19. Libraries were prepared by immunoSEQ multiplex PCR; TCRdb keeps only in-frame clonotypes and omits some of them. The sample consists of about 160,000 clones, 80% of them appearing once. The sequenced material came from PBMCs or T cells enriched from blood (not recorded which). The receptors here all came from an older woman who had recovered from COVID-19. The conserved cysteine and the conserved F or W are not part of the CDR3 here. Size is stated for part of the rows, as once, few or many counts, or as a class when the clone is expanded.

CDR3: ASRLGRGYYNEQF
V: TRBV7-2
size: -
length: 13

CDR3: ASSPPPVYNEQF
V: TRBV18
size: -
length: 12

CDR3: ASSGRDYGETQY
V: TRBV7-6
size: -
length: 12

CDR3: ASRKAGGFLNEQF
V: TRBV6-5
size: -
length: 13

CDR3: ASSELAGDNEQF
V: TRBV10-1
size: -
length: 12

CDR3: ASSIVGGAGQPQH
V: TRBV19
size: -
length: 13

CDR3: ATSSGQGYNEQF
V: TRBV24-1
size: once
length: 12

CDR3: ASSLDGSQETQY
V: TRBV5-1
size: many
length: 12

CDR3: ASSQEGQGAKNIQY
V: TRBV5-1
size: -
length: 14

CDR3: ASTRPGGIYGYT
V: TRBV19
size: once
length: 12

CDR3: ASSPIAGSSYNEQF
V: TRBV7-2
size: many
length: 14

CDR3: ASSPRQGDTEAF
V: TRBV3-1/TRBV3-2
size: -
length: 12

CDR3: ASSLAGTGGLTEAF
V: TRBV7-8
size: -
length: 14

CDR3: ASSSQGFDTEAF
V: TRBV19
size: -
length: 12

CDR3: ATSRDGGLNTQY
V: TRBV15
size: -
length: 12

CDR3: ASLGQIGTDTQY
V: TRBV7-2
size: -
length: 12

CDR3: ASSSLDRFDEQF
V: TRBV27
size: -
length: 12

CDR3: SAEGTPEAF
V: TRBV20-1
size: -
length: 9

CDR3: ASSQSGGAPDTQY
V: TRBV9
size: once
length: 13

CDR3: ASSEGRDSFSPLH
V: TRBV6-4
size: many
length: 13

CDR3: ASSYLTGNTIY
V: TRBV6-5
size: -
length: 11

CDR3: ASSGLSLDEQF
V: TRBV5-1
size: -
length: 11

CDR3: ASRTGPTNTEAF
V: TRBV5-1
size: -
length: 12

CDR3: ASSQDKSSYEQY
V: TRBV4-2
size: -
length: 12

CDR3: ASSLERGTEAF
V: TRBV5-1
size: once
length: 11

CDR3: ASSEEDRGGQPQH
V: TRBV6-1
size: -
length: 13

CDR3: ASSPSGTSGGAETQY
V: TRBV4-2
size: once
length: 15

CDR3: ASSKSDDPLEWGYT
V: TRBV21-1
size: -
length: 14

CDR3: ATSDWGSNYGYT
V: TRBV24-1
size: -
length: 12

CDR3: ASRRTGGDETQY
V: TRBV2
size: -
length: 12

CDR3: ATSGLAGGNEQF
V: TRBV10-3
size: -
length: 12

CDR3: ASSPLRERQGTDTQY
V: TRBV18
size: -
length: 15

CDR3: ATSDFGETQY
V: TRBV24-1
size: once
length: 10

CDR3: ASSLGGAGYNEQF
V: TRBV27
size: -
length: 13

CDR3: ASSSRGREWGYT
V: TRBV7-9
size: once
length: 12

CDR3: AIWTGVLNQPQH
V: TRBV19
size: -
length: 12

CDR3: ASSSGLAYEQY
V: TRBV5-4
size: few
length: 11

CDR3: ASSATDPSPNSPLH
V: TRBV5-1
size: -
length: 14

CDR3: ASKEGPASYEQY
V: TRBV19
size: -
length: 12

CDR3: ASSGVQGYSPLH
V: TRBV27
size: -
length: 12

CDR3: ASRQTGGAYEQY
V: TRBV6-5
size: -
length: 12

CDR3: ASSFTDTYTEAF
V: TRBV5-1
size: -
length: 12

CDR3: ASSRTLAGGQETQY
V: TRBV19
size: -
length: 14

CDR3: ATSDTGFEQY
V: TRBV24-1
size: -
length: 10

CDR3: ASRQGRGTSGGIWQETQY
V: TRBV27
size: -
length: 18

CDR3: ASSITSSGNTIY
V: TRBV19
size: -
length: 12

CDR3: ASSFSLNTGELF
V: TRBV27
size: once
length: 12

CDR3: ASSGGTEQETQY
V: TRBV5-1
size: -
length: 12

CDR3: ASSRLSGGNYNEQF
V: TRBV4-2
size: -
length: 14

CDR3: ASSLTRDNQPQH
V: TRBV7-2
size: few
length: 12

CDR3: ASSLGAADGNQPQH
V: TRBV5-1
size: -
length: 14

CDR3: ASSPGQPYEQY
V: TRBV18
size: -
length: 11

CDR3: ASSYLGGLDYGYT
V: TRBV6-5
size: -
length: 13